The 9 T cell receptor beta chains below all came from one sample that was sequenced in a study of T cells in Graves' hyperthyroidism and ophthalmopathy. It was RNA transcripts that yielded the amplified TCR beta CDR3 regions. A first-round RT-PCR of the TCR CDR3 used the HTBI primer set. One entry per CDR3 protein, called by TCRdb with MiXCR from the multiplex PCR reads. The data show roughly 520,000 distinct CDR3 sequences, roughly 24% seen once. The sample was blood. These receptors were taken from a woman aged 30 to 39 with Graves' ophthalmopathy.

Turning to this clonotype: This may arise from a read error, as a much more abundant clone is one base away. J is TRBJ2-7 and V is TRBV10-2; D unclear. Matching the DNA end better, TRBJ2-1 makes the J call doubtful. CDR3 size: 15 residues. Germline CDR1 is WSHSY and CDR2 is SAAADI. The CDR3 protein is CASSDPSLTAYEQFF. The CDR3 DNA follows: TGCGCCAGCAGTGATCCTTCTTTAACGGCCTACGAGCAGTTCTTC.

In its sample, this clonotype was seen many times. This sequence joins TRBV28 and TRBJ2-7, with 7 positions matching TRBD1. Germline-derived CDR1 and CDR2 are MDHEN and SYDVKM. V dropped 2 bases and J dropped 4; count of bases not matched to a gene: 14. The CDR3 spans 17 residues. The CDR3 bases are TGTGCCAGCAGTTTAGGGACAGCACCTAGTATAGGGTACGAGCAGTACTTC. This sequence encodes CASSLGTAPSIGYEQYF.

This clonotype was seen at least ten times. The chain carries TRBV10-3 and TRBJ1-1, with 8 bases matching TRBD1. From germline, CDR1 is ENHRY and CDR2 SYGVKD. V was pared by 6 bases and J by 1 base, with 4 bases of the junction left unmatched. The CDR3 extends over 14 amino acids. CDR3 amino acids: CAIREGQGNTEAFF. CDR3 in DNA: TGTGCCATCAGAGAAGGACAGGGGAACACTGAAGCTTTCTTT.

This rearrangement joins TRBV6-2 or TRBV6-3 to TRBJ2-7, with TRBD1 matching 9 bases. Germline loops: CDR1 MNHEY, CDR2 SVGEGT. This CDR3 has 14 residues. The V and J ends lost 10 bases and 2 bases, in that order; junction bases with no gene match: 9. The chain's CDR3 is CATDQGQGPYEQYF. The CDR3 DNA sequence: TGTGCCACGGATCAGGGACAGGGACCCTACGAGCAGTACTTC.

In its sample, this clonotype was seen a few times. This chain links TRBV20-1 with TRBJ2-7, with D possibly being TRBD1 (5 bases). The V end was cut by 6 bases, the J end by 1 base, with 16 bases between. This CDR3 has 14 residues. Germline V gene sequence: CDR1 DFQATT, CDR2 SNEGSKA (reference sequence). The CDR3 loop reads CSARTGRQSYEQYF. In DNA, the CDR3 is TGCAGTGCGAGAACAGGTCGCCAGTCCTACGAGCAGTACTTC.

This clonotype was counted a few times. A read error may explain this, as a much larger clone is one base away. CDR3 in DNA: TGTGCCAGCAGCCCGCCAGATCAAGAGACCAAGTACTTC. Its protein is CASSPPDQETKYF. The chain employs TRBV7-3 and TRBJ2-5; D ambiguous. The germline V gene has CDR1 SGHTA and CDR2 FQGTGA. CDR3 length equals 13 residues. The variable domain in full, with the rest retrieved from reference TRBV7-3 and TRBJ2-5, is GAGVSQTPSNKVTEKGKYVELRCDPISGHTALYWYRQSLGQGPEFLIYFQGTGAADDSGLPNDRFFAVRPEGSVSTLKIQRTERGDSAVYLCASSPPDQETKYFGPGTRLLVL.

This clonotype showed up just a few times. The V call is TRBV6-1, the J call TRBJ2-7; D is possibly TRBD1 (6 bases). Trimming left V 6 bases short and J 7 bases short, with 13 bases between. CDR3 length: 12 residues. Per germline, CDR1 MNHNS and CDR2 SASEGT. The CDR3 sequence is CASRPGAGEQYF. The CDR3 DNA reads TGTGCCAGCAGGCCAGGGGCCGGAGAGCAGTACTTC.

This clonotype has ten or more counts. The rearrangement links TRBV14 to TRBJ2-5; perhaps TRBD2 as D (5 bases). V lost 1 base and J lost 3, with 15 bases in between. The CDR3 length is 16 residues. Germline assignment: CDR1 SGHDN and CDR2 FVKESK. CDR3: CASSQGLAVPKETQYF. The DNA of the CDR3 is TGTGCCAGCAGCCAAGGTCTAGCCGTCCCGAAAGAGACCCAGTACTTC.

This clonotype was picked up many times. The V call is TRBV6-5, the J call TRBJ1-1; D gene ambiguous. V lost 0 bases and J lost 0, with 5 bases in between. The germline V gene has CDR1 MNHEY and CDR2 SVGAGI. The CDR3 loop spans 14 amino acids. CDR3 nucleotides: TGTGCCAGCAGTTACTCCACATTGAACACTGAAGCTTTCTTT. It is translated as CASSYSTLNTEAFF.